The 30 T cell receptor beta chains below all came from one sample that was sequenced in a study of T cells in Graves' hyperthyroidism and ophthalmopathy. RNA transcripts yielded amplified TCR beta CDR3 regions. A first-round RT-PCR of the TCR CDR3 used the HTBI primer set. One entry per CDR3 protein, called by TCRdb with MiXCR from the multiplex PCR reads. The sample records about 540,000 distinct CDR3 sequences, approximately 44% being singletons. Sequenced input: peripheral blood or thyroid tissue (not recorded which). Every receptor here comes from a woman between 18 and 30 years old with Graves' hyperthyroidism.

The V gene is TRBV25-1, the J gene TRBJ1-2; D is perhaps TRBD1 (6 bases). This CDR3 spans 11 amino acids. The germline V gene encodes CDR1 MGHDK and CDR2 SYGVNS. CDR3 coding DNA: TGTGACAGGAGACAGGACTATGGCTACACCTTC. Translating gives CDRRQDYGYTF.

This chain links TRBV29-1 with TRBJ1-5, with TRBD1 matching 8 bases. Looked up from germline, CDR1 is SQVTM and CDR2 is ANQGSEA. V lost 3 bases and J lost 7; bases outside the gene matches: 5. The CDR3 sequence is 13 residues long. The CDR3 DNA sequence: TGCAGCGTTGATAAACAGGGGGGGCAGCCCCAGCATTTT. The encoded protein is CSVDKQGGQPQHF.

As regards this clonotype: A much larger clone sits a single nucleotide away, making a read error possible. This rearrangement joins TRBV7-9 to TRBJ2-5, with D uncertain. This CDR3 has 12 amino acids. Germline lookup yields CDR1 SEHNR and CDR2 FQNEAQ (reference sequence). The CDR3 region has the DNA TGTGCCAACAGCCCCTCGCCAGAGACCCAGTACTTC. Protein: CANSPSPETQYF.

This clonotype was counted only a few times. The chain links TRBV24-1 to TRBJ1-2, with D unclear. In germline, CDR1 is KGHDR, CDR2 SFDVKD. The CDR3 covers 14 residues. Trimming shortened V by 1 base and J by 8 bases, and 13 bases separated the two germline ends. The CDR3 loop reads CATSDFETEGGYTF. The CDR3 bases are TGTGCCACCAGTGATTTTGAGACGGAAGGGGGCTACACCTTC.

This chain links TRBV2 with TRBJ1-5; maybe TRBD1 (5 bases). The germline V gene has CDR1 SNHLY and CDR2 FYNNEI. This CDR3 spans 15 amino acids. Trimming left V 6 bases short and J 7 bases short, with 19 bases between. This CDR3 is CASSLRQGSRQPQHF. The CDR3 region has the DNA TGTGCCAGCAGCTTGCGGCAGGGATCACGGCAGCCCCAGCATTTT.

This clonotype was observed a handful of times. This chain joins TRBV7-9 and TRBJ2-7; a possible D gene is TRBD1 (5 bases). This CDR3 has 15 residues. V shed 5 bases and J shed 2 bases, with 16 bases lying between them. Per the germline V gene, CDR1 is SEHNR and CDR2 is FQNEAQ (reference sequence). This CDR3 is CASSPRPGPPYEQYF. The CDR3 DNA reads TGTGCCAGCAGCCCGCGCCCAGGGCCCCCCTACGAGCAGTACTTC.

V usage is TRBV29-1 and J usage is TRBJ1-5, with D unclear. Germline V gene data show CDR1 as SQVTM and CDR2 as ANQGSEA. V was clipped by 6 bases and J by 4 bases, with 10 bases between them. The CDR3 is 12 residues long. The DNA for the CDR3 is TGCAGCGTACGGCAGCTGAATCAGCCCCAGCATTTT. Residues: CSVRQLNQPQHF.

The gene calls are TRBV10-2 and TRBJ1-5; D possibly corresponds to TRBD1 (5 bases). The germline CDR1 and CDR2 sequences are WSHSY and SAAADI. The CDR3 has 13 amino acids. V shed 3 bases and J shed 11 bases, with 14 bases lying between them. The CDR3 bases are TGCGCCAGCAGTGAATCCGGGACGGGAACCCAGCATTTT. Translating it yields CASSESGTGTQHF.

Worth noting for this clonotype: A much more abundant neighbour one base away suggests this may be a read error. The J gene is TRBJ2-5, the V gene TRBV7-9, with D uncertain. Germline V gives CDR1 SEHNR, CDR2 FQNEAQ (reference sequence). The V and J ends lost 10 bases and 3 bases respectively, with 6 bases between them. CDR3 length: 10 residues. The CDR3 DNA reads TGTGCCATCCTAGAAGAGACCCAGTACTTC. Translating gives CAILEETQYF.

The chain has TRBV7-6 and TRBJ2-7; possibly TRBD1 for D (5 bases). Germline V gene data show CDR1 as SGHVS and CDR2 as FNYEAQ. The CDR3 spans 13 residues. The V end lost 6 bases, the J end lost 5 bases, and 14 bases lay between the germline ends. The chain's CDR3 is CASSPLQGHEQYF. As DNA, the CDR3 is TGTGCCAGCAGTCCGCTCCAGGGCCACGAGCAGTACTTC.

V and J are TRBV9 and TRBJ1-2; a possible D gene is TRBD1 (6 bases). This CDR3 has 15 residues. The V and J ends lost 3 bases and 1 base respectively, with 13 bases between them. CDR1 and CDR2 from the germline V gene are SGDLS and YYNGEE. CDR3 sequence: CASSDLDSVNYGYTF. CDR3 bases: TGTGCCAGCAGCGACCTGGACAGCGTTAACTATGGCTACACCTTC.

V gene TRBV12-3 or TRBV12-4 combines with J gene TRBJ1-5, with D maybe TRBD1 (5 bases). V dropped 3 bases and J dropped 4 bases, with 13 bases sitting between them. The CDR3 is made up of 15 amino acids. CDR3 bases: TGTGCCAGCAGTTTCGAGGGGAGGGCGAATCAGCCCCAGCATTTT. Translation: CASSFEGRANQPQHF.

This clonotype was recorded many times. Sequence at one end of the junction differs from germline and may be a read error. The chain employs TRBV7-9 and TRBJ1-1, with D hard to call. CDR3 size: 12 residues. Germline V CDR1 and CDR2: SEHNR, FQNEAQ (reference sequence). CDR3 amino acids: CASSFGKVREHF. The CDR3 DNA reads TGTGCCAGCAGCTTCGGTAAGGTCCGCGAACACTTT. Combining the CDR3 with reference TRBV7-9 and TRBJ1-1 gives the whole variable domain DTGVSQNPRHKITKRGQNVTFRCDPISEHNRLYWYRQTLGQGPEFLTYFQNEAQLEKSRLLSDRFSAERPKGSFSTLEIQRTEQGDSAMYLCASSFGKVREHFGQGTRLTVV.

The chain employs TRBV7-9 and TRBJ2-7; 11 bases are shared with TRBD1. This CDR3 spans 17 amino acids. CDR1 and CDR2 from the germline V gene are SEHNR and FQNEAQ (reference sequence). The junction had 12 bases not matched to a gene; V was cut back by 5 bases and J by 3 bases. CDR3 bases: TGTGCCAGCAGCCAAATTTTGGCCGGGACAGGGGGCTACGAGCAGTACTTC. Translation: CASSQILAGTGGYEQYF.

Points on this clonotype: A much larger clone differs from this one at a single base, so this may be a read error. The chain joins TRBV9 to TRBJ1-1; D is possibly TRBD1 (5 bases). Germline V gene data show CDR1 as SGDLS and CDR2 as YYNGEE. The CDR3 loop spans 15 amino acids. V was trimmed by 0 bases and J by 7 bases, leaving 16 bases between them. As DNA, the CDR3 is TGTGCCAGCAGCGTAGGGGGACCCATCAGCGGTGAAGCTTTCTTT. Its translation: CASSVGGPISGEAFF.

The V call is TRBV24-1, the J call TRBJ2-6; D is ambiguous. The V gene lost 6 bases and the J gene lost 0 bases, with 11 bases spanning the gap. This CDR3 has 16 residues. The germline V gene encodes CDR1 KGHDR and CDR2 SFDVKD. The CDR3 sequence is CATSLGRTSGANVLTF. The CDR3 DNA sequence: TGTGCCACCAGTCTCGGACGGACCTCTGGGGCCAACGTCCTGACTTTC.

The chain joins TRBV25-1 to TRBJ2-7; D possibly uses TRBD1 or TRBD2 (6 bases each). V dropped 6 bases and J dropped 0 bases, with 15 bases sitting between them. The germline gives CDR1 MGHDK, CDR2 SYGVNS. This CDR3 has 15 amino acids. The DNA of the CDR3 is TGTGCCAGCAGCTTGGCCGGGGGCAGCTCCTACGAGCAGTACTTC. It is translated as CASSLAGGSSYEQYF.

This clonotype has only a few counts. The junction differs from germline at one of its ends, possibly a read error. V and J are TRBV2 and TRBJ1-6; TRBD1 is a possible D gene (5 bases). The CDR3 has 11 amino acids. Germline values: CDR1 SNHLY, CDR2 FYNNEI. The CDR3 here is CASSEGGFQDF. The CDR3 DNA reads as TGTGCCAGCAGTGAGGGGGGATTCCAAGACTTT. Full variable domain (outside the CDR3, taken from reference TRBV2 and TRBJ1-6): EPEVTQTPSHQVTQMGQEVILRCVPISNHLYFYWYRQILGQKVEFLVSFYNNEISEKSEIFDDQFSVERPDGSNFTLKIRSTKLEDSAMYFCASSEGGFQDFGNGTRLTVT.

Concerning this clonotype itself: This could be a read error, since a much larger clone is one nucleotide away. The chain combines TRBV5-1 with TRBJ1-2; no clear D gene. V lost 4 bases and J 4 bases, leaving 8 bases between the germline ends. The germline gives CDR1 SGHRS, CDR2 YFSETQ. The CDR3 contains 12 residues. The CDR3: CASSMDLYGYTF. CDR3 sequence (DNA): TGCGCCAGCAGCATGGACCTCTATGGCTACACCTTC.

This clonotype was detected only a few times. The chain joins TRBV20-1 to TRBJ1-5; no definite D call. This CDR3 region has 13 residues. Germline V gives CDR1 DFQATT, CDR2 SNEGSKA (reference sequence). V was cut by 1 base and J by 4 bases, with 8 bases left in between. The CDR3 coding sequence is TGCAGTGCTAGAGGCCCACCGAATCAGCCCCAGCATTTT. This encodes CSARGPPNQPQHF.

As for this clonotype: A much bigger clone sits one base away, suggesting this may be a read error. This sequence joins TRBV7-9 and TRBJ2-7, with 7 bases fitting TRBD1. The germline V gene has CDR1 SEHNR and CDR2 FQNEAQ (reference sequence). The CDR3 has 15 amino acids. V lost 4 bases to trimming and J lost 2 bases; unmatched junction nucleotides: 8. The CDR3 loop reads CASSCRQGGTYEQYF. In nucleotides, the CDR3 is TGTGCCAGCAGCTGCAGACAGGGCGGCACCTACGAGCAGTACTTC.

About this clonotype itself: The junction differs from germline at one of its ends, possibly a read error. The chain has TRBV7-9 and TRBJ2-7; D is possibly TRBD1 (5 bases). The CDR3 spans 21 residues. The germline V gene has CDR1 SEHNR and CDR2 FQNEAQ (reference sequence). CDR3 protein: CASSQDLLTSVWTTVTYEQYF. The CDR3 region has the DNA TGCGCCAGCAGCCAAGACTTATTGACTTCGGTTTGGACAACCGTGACCTACGAGCAGTACTTC.

This clonotype has just a few counts. V usage is TRBV7-2 and J usage is TRBJ2-7; 12 bases agree with TRBD2. This CDR3 has 17 residues. V gave up 1 base and J gave up 3 bases; unmatched junction bases: 7. Germline V lookup: CDR1 SGHTA, CDR2 FQGNSA. CDR3 nucleotide sequence: TGTGCCAGCAGCTTAGTCCCGCCGACTAGCGGGAGCTACGAGCAGTACTTC. Amino acids: CASSLVPPTSGSYEQYF.

As for this clonotype: This may be a read error, as it is one base from a much larger clone. CDR3 loop: CAISESDAGTYEQYF. CDR3 DNA: TGTGCCATCAGTGAGTCAGATGCGGGGACCTACGAGCAGTACTTC. The rearrangement uses TRBV10-3 and TRBJ2-7, with D possibly being TRBD2 (6 bases). V was shortened by 0 bases and J by 2 bases, with 11 bases between the two germline ends. The CDR3 extends over 15 amino acids. Germline lookup yields CDR1 ENHRY and CDR2 SYGVKD.

Comments on this clonotype: A much larger clone lies one base from this, so it may be a read error. The rearrangement links TRBV2 to TRBJ1-4, with a possible D match to TRBD1 (6 bases). V lost 1 base and J 4 bases, leaving 7 bases between the germline ends. The germline gives CDR1 SNHLY, CDR2 FYNNEI. This CDR3 has 14 amino acids. The CDR3 sequence: CASSEGTVNEKLFF. The CDR3 DNA reads as TGTGCCAGCAGTGAAGGGACAGTTAATGAAAAACTGTTTTTT.

This clonotype was observed at least ten times. The rearrangement uses TRBV20-1 and TRBJ2-7; unclear D gene. Germline V gene sequence: CDR1 DFQATT, CDR2 SNEGSKA (reference sequence). Trimming removed 3 bases from V and 4 bases from J, with 7 bases in between. The CDR3 is 11 residues long. CDR3 DNA: TGCAGTGCTAGCGGCGGTTACGAGCAGTACTTC. Protein product: CSASGGYEQYF.

This clonotype was detected only a few times. This rearrangement joins TRBV7-9 to TRBJ2-7, with D possibly TRBD1 on 5 matching bases. The CDR3 is 16 residues long. The germline V gene has CDR1 SEHNR and CDR2 FQNEAQ (reference sequence). Trimming removed 0 bases from V and 3 bases from J, with 15 bases in between. The CDR3 sequence is CASSLAQGPLSYEQYF. In nucleotides, the CDR3 is TGTGCCAGCAGCTTAGCTCAGGGCCCCCTGAGCTACGAGCAGTACTTC.

This clonotype has more than one count but fewer than ten. The chain uses TRBV10-3 and TRBJ1-1, with a weak D call TRBD1 (6 bases). V dropped 10 bases and J dropped 0 bases, with 15 bases sitting between them. Germline CDR1 ENHRY, CDR2 SYGVKD. The CDR3 has 14 amino acids. CDR3 in DNA: TGTGCCACCTCCTGGACAGTTATGAACACTGAAGCTTTCTTT. The encoded protein is CATSWTVMNTEAFF.

The V and J genes are TRBV7-8 and TRBJ1-1, with 8 bases lining up with TRBD1. V dropped 3 bases and J dropped 5; count of bases not matched to a gene: 2. Germline assignment: CDR1 SGHVS and CDR2 FQNEAQ. This CDR3 has 13 amino acids. CDR3 protein: CASSFRQGTEAFF. The CDR3 DNA sequence: TGTGCCAGCAGCTTCCGACAGGGGACTGAAGCTTTCTTT.

The chain employs TRBV7-9 and TRBJ1-1; 10 nucleotides agree with TRBD1. V trimming: 2 bases; J trimming: 3 bases; junction bases outside the gene matches: 3. This CDR3 is built from 15 residues. Germline V lookup: CDR1 SEHNR, CDR2 FQNEAQ (reference sequence). CDR3 DNA sequence: TGTGCCAGCAGCTTATCCGGGACAGGGGACACTGAAGCTTTCTTT. Translating gives CASSLSGTGDTEAFF.